This T cell receptor (beta chain) emerged from a study of spatial heterogeneity in lung cancer. In this sample, this clonotype turned up many times. Its antigen is unknown. Sample time point: sample taken at primary tumor resection. The donors, around 72 patients with untreated early-stage non-small cell lung cancer, provided the samples. TCRs were sequenced from unsorted whole RNA of tumor, nontumor lung or PBMC. Study observations and caveats: Ubiquitous and regional expanded TCR counts correlated with ubiquitous and regional nonsynonymous mutations, respectively. For expanded intratumoral alpha and beta TCRs, counts tracked tumor mutation counts.

The length of the CDR3 is 12 residues. Every TCR cDNA molecule bore a unique molecular identifier. Via MiXCR, TCRdb re-called the 5' RACE reads, giving one row per CDR3 protein. Here the sample spans 17,000 or so distinct CDR3 sequences, approximately 5.8% being singletons. The chain joins TRBV21-1 to TRBJ2-7. TRBV21-1 is a recognized pseudogene. The clonotype comes from a male donor with early-stage non-small cell lung cancer. The source material was lung tumor tissue, sampled at surgery. This CDR3 is CASSNIGCEQYF. CDR3 in DNA: TGTGCCAGCAGCAATATAGGGTGCGAGCAGTACTTC.